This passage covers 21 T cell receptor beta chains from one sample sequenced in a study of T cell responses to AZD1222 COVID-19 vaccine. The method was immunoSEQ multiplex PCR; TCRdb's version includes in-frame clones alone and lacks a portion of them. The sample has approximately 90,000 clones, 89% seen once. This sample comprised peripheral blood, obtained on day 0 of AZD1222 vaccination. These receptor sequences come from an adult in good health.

CDR3 loop: CASSYPTGTGTEAFF. Written as DNA, the CDR3 is TGTGCCAGCAGTTACCCGACAGGGACAGGGACTGAAGCTTTCTTT. The chain has TRBV6-6 and TRBJ1-1; 9 positions agree with TRBD1. The CDR3 extends over 15 amino acids. Germline CDR1 MNHNY, CDR2 SVGAGI (reference sequence). V lost 2 bases to trimming and J lost 5 bases; unmatched junction nucleotides: 6.

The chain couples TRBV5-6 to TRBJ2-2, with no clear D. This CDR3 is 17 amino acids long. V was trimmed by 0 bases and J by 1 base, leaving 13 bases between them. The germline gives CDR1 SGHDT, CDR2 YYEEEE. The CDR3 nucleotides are TGTGCCAGCAGCTTGGTCTCTGAGAAGGTGAACACCGGGGAGCTGTTTTTT. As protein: CASSLVSEKVNTGELFF.

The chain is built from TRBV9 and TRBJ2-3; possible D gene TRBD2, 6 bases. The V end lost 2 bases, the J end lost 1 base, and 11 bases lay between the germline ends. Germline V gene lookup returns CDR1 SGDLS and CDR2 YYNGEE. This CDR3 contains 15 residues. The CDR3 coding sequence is TGTGCCAGCAGCGTTCAAACGGGGGGCACAGATACGCAGTATTTT. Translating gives CASSVQTGGTDTQYF. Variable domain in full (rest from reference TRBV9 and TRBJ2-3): DSGVTQTPKHLITATGQRVTLRCSPRSGDLSVYWYQQSLDQGLQFLIQYYNGEERAKGNILERFSAQQFPDLHSELNLSSLELGDSALYFCASSVQTGGTDTQYFGPGTRLTVL.

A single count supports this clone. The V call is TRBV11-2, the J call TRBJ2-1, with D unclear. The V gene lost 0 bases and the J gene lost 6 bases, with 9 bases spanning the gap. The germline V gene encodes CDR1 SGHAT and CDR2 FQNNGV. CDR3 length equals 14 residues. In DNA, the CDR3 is TGTGCCAGCAGCTTAGAATCGACATCCAATGAGCAGTTCTTC. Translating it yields CASSLESTSNEQFF.

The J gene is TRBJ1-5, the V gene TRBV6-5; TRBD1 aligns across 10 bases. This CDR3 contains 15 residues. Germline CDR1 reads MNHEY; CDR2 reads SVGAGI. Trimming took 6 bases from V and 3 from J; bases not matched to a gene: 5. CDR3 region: CASRPDRGHNQPQHF. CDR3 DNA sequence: TGTGCCAGCAGACCTGACAGGGGGCACAATCAGCCCCAGCATTTT.

This CDR3 reads CASSSGTADYEQYF. Here the CDR3 DNA reads TGTGCCAGCAGCTCCGGGACAGCGGACTACGAGCAGTACTTC. The chain employs TRBV11-2 and TRBJ2-7, with TRBD1 identical over 7 bases. Germline CDR1 is SGHAT and CDR2 is FQNNGV. J lost 3 bases, V lost 4 bases, and 6 bases had no gene match. There are 14 residues in the CDR3. The variable domain in full, completed from reference TRBV11-2 and TRBJ2-7, reads EAGVAQSPRYKIIEKRQSVAFWCNPISGHATLYWYQQILGQGPKLLIQFQNNGVVDDSQLPKDRFSAERLKGVDSTLKIQPAKLEDSAVYLCASSSGTADYEQYFGPGTRLTVT.

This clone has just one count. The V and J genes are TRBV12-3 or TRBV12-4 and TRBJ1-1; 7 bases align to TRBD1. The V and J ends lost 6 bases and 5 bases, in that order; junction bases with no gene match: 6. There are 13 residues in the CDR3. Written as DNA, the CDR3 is TGTGCCAGCAGCCAGGGGGGAAGGACTGAAGCTTTCTTT. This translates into CASSQGGRTEAFF.

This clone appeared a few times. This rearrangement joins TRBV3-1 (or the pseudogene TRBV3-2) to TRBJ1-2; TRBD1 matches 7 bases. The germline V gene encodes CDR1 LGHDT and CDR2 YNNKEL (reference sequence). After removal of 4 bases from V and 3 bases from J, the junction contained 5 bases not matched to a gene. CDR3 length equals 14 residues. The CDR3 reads CASSPTGRYYGYTF. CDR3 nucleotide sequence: TGTGCCAGCAGCCCGACAGGGAGGTACTATGGCTACACCTTC.

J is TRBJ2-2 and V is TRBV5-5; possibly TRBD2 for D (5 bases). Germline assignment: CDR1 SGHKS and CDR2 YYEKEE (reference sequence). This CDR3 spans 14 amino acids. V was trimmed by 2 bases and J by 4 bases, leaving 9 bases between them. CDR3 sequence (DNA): TGTGCCAGCAGCTTCGGTGGAGGCACCGGGGAGCTGTTTTTT. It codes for CASSFGGGTGELFF.

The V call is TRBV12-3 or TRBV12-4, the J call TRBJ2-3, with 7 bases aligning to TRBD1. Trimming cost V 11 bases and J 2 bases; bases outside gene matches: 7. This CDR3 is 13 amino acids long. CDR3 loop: CAVTGAFTDTQYF. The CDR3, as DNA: TGTGCCGTCACAGGGGCCTTCACAGATACGCAGTATTTT.

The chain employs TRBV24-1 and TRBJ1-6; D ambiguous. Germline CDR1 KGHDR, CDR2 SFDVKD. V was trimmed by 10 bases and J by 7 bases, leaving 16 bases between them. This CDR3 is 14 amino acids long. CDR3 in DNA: TGTGCCACTCTGCCCTGGGCAGGCAATTCACCCCTCCACTTT. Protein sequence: CATLPWAGNSPLHF.

The CDR3 DNA sequence: TGTGCCAGTAGTCCCCCCTCTCCGGGTTTTAGCAATCAGCCCCAGCATTTT. This sequence encodes CASSPPSPGFSNQPQHF. The V call is TRBV19, the J call TRBJ1-5, with no clear D. This CDR3 is 17 amino acids long. Germline values: CDR1 LNHDA, CDR2 SQIVND (reference sequence). Trimming removed 5 bases at V and 0 bases at J, with 17 bases between. Based on the CDR3 plus reference TRBV19 and TRBJ1-5, the full variable domain is DGGITQSPKYLFRKEGQNVTLSCEQNLNHDAMYWYRQDPGQGLRLIYYSQIVNDFQKGDIAEGYSVSREKKESFPLTVTSAQKNPTAFYLCASSPPSPGFSNQPQHFGDGTRLSIL.

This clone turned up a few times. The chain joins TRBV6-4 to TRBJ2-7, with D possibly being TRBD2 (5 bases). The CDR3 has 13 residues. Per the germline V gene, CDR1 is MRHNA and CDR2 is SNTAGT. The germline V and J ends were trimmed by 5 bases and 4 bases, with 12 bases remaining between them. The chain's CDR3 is CASSPLPGYEQYF. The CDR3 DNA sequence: TGTGCCAGCAGTCCCCTCCCGGGGTACGAGCAGTACTTC.

CDR3 sequence: CASSLNRGYGEQYF. DNA of the CDR3: TGTGCCAGCAGTTTAAATAGGGGGTATGGCGAGCAGTACTTC. The V call is TRBV27, the J call TRBJ2-7; D possibly corresponds to TRBD1 (6 bases). Trimming stripped 2 bases from V and 6 bases from J, with 14 bases between. Per germline, CDR1 MNHEY and CDR2 SMNVEV (reference sequence). The CDR3 length is 14 residues.

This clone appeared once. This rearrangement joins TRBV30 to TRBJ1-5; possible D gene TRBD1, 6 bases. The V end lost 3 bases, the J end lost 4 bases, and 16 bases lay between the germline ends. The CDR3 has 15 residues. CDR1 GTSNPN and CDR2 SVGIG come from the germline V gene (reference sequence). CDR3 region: CAWSLMTGPNQPQHF. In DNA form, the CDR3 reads TGTGCCTGGAGCTTAATGACAGGCCCAAATCAGCCCCAGCATTTT.

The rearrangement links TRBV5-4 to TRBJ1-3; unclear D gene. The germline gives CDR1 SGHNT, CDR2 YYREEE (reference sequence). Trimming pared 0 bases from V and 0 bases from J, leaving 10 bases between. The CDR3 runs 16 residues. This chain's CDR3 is CASSLGHPSSGNTIYF. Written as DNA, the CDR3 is TGTGCCAGCAGCTTGGGACACCCGAGCTCTGGAAACACCATATATTTT.

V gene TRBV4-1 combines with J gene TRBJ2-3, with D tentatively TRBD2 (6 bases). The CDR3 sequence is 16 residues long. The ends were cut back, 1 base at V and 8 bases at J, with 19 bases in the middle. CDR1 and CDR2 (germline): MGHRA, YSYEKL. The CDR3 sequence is CASSQGVGPGVGTQYF. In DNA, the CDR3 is TGCGCCAGCAGCCAAGGAGTGGGGCCGGGGGTCGGTACGCAGTATTTT.

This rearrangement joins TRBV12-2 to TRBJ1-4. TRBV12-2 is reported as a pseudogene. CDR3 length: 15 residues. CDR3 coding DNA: TGTGCAAGTCGATTAACCGGGACGGGGGGTGAAAAACTGTTTTTT. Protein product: CASRLTGTGGEKLFF.

CDR3 amino acids: CASSEAGFSGNTIYF. Written as DNA, the CDR3 is TGTGCCAGCAGTGAAGCGGGCTTCTCTGGAAACACCATATATTTT. This chain joins TRBV6-1 and TRBJ1-3; D gene ambiguous. The CDR3 extends over 15 amino acids. CDR1 and CDR2 from the germline V gene are MNHNS and SASEGT. The V end lost 0 bases, the J end lost 0 bases, and 6 bases lay between the germline ends.

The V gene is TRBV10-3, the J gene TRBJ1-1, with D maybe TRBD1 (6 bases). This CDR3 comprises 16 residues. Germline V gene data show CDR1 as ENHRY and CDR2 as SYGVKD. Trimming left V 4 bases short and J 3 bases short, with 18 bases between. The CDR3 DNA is TGTGCCATCAGTGCCTCGACAGGCTCCAAGGACACTGAAGCTTTCTTT. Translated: CAISASTGSKDTEAFF.

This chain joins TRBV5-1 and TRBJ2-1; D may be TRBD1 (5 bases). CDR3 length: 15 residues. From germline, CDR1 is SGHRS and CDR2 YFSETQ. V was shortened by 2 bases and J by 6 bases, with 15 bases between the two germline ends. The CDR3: CASSFPERGSNEQFF. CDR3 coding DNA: TGCGCCAGCAGCTTCCCTGAAAGGGGCTCCAATGAGCAGTTCTTC.